This T cell receptor beta chain stems from a study of shared clonotypes between healthy human individuals. The wider study: Each donor contributed plates that comprised three CD4 naive, three CD4 memory, two CD8 naive and one CD8 memory. Overall study findings and caveats: Since donors were few, the genetic and exposure-history diversity represented was limited. Among donors, clonotype sharing was expected to be affected by sequencing depth.

Execution of the assay was at deep level. Profiling relied on immunoSEQ multiplex PCR, and the TCRdb table lists in-frame clones only, not all of them. The sample yields approximately 590,000 clones, 95% seen once. Selected positively for CCR7 and CD45RO-negative, naive CD8 cells excluded terminally differentiated effector memory CD45RA+ cells. Germline V gene data show CDR1 as SGHNT and CDR2 as YYREEE (reference sequence). V dropped 3 bases and J dropped 0 bases, with 15 bases sitting between them. The CDR3 extends over 16 amino acids. Points on this clone: Its target is unknown.

The chain uses TRBV5-4 and TRBJ1-1; D gene uncertain. The sequence derives from a woman in her twenties or thirties in good health. Source material: naive CD8+ T cells sorted from blood. The CDR3 loop reads CASSSYDGPMNTEAFF. The CDR3 bases are TGTGCCAGCAGCTCATACGATGGGCCCATGAACACTGAAGCTTTCTTT.